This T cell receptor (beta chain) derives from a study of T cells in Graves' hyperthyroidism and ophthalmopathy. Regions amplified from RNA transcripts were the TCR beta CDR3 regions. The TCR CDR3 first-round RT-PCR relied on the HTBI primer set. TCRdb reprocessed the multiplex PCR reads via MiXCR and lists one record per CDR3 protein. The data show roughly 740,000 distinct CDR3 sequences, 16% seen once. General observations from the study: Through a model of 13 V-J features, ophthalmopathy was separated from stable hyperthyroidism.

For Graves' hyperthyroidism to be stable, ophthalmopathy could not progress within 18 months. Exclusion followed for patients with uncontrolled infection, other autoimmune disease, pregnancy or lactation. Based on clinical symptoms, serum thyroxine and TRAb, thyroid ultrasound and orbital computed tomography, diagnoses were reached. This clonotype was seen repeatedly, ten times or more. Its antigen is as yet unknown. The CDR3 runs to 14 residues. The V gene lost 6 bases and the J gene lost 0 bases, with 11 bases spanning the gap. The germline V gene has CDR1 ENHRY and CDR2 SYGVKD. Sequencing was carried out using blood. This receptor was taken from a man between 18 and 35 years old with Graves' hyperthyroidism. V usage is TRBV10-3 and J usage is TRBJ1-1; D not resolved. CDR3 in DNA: TGTGCCATCAGACAAGGTCAGTTGAACACTGAAGCTTTCTTT. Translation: CAIRQGQLNTEAFF.